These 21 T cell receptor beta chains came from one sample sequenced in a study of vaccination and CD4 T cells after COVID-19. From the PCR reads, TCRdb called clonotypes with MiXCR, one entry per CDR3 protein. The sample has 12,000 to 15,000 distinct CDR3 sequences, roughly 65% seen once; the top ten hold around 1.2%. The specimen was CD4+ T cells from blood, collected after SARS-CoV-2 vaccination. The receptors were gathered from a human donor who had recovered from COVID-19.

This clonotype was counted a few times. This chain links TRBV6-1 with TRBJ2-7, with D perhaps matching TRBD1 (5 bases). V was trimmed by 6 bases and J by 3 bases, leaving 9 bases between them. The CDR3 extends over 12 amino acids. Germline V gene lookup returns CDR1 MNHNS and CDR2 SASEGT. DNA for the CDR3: TGTGCCAGCAGCTCTGACAGCTACGAGCAGTACTTC. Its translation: CASSSDSYEQYF.

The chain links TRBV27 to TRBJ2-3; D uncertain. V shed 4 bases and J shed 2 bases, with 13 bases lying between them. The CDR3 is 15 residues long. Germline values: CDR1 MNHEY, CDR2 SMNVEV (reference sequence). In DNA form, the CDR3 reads TGTGCCAGCAGTTCTCGACACCTATACACAGATACGCAGTATTTT. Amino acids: CASSSRHLYTDTQYF.

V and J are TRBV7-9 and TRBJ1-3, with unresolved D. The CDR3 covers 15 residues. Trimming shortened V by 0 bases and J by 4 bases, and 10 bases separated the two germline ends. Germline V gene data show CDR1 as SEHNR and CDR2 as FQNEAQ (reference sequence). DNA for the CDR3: TGTGCCAGCAGCTTAGCCGGAACAGACGGAAACACCATATATTTT. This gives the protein CASSLAGTDGNTIYF.

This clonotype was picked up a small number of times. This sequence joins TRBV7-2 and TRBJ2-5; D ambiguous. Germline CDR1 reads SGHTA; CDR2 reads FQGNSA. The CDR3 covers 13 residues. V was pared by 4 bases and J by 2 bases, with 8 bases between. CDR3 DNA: TGTGCCAGCAGCTCCGACCCGCAAGAGACCCAGTACTTC. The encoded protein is CASSSDPQETQYF. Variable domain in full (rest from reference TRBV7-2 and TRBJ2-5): GAGVSQSPSNKVTEKGKDVELRCDPISGHTALYWYRQSLGQGLEFLIYFQGNSAPDKSGLPSDRFSAERTGGSVSTLTIQRTQQEDSAVYLCASSSDPQETQYFGPGTRLLVL.

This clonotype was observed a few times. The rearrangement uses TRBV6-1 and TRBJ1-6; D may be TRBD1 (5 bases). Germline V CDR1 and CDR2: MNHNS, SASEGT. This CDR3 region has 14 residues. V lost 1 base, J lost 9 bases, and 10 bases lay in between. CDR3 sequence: CASSEVQGSSPLHF. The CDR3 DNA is TGTGCCAGCAGTGAAGTCCAGGGAAGTTCACCCCTCCACTTT.

The DNA of the CDR3 is TGTGCCAGCAGTTACTCGATAAATCCGAATTCACCCCTCCACTTT. Amino acids: CASSYSINPNSPLHF. This chain uses TRBV6-5 with TRBJ1-6, with unresolved D. This CDR3 contains 15 residues. Trimming removed 0 bases from V and 7 bases from J, with 10 bases in between. Germline values: CDR1 MNHEY, CDR2 SVGAGI.

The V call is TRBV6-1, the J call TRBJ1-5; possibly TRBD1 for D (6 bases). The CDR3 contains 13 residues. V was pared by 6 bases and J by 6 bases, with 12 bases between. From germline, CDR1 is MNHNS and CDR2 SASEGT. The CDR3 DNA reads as TGTGCCAGCAGGGGGGGCGCGGTTCAGCCCCAGCATTTT. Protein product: CASRGGAVQPQHF.

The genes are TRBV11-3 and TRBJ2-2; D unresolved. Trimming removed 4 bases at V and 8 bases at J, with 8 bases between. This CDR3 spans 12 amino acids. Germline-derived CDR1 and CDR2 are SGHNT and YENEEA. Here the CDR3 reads CASSSPSGELFF. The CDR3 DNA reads TGTGCCAGCAGCTCCCCCTCGGGGGAGCTGTTTTTT.

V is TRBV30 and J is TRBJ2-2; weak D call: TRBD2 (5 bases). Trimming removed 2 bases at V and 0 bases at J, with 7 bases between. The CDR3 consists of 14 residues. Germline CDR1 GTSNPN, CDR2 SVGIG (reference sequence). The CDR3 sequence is CAWSSGANTGELFF. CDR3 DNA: TGTGCCTGGAGTAGCGGTGCGAACACCGGGGAGCTGTTTTTT.

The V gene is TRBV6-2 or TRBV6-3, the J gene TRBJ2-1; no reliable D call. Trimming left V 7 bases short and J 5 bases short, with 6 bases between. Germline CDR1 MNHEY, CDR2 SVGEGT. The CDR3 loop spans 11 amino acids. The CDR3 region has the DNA TGTGCCAGCACCCAAGACAATGAGCAGTTCTTC. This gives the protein CASTQDNEQFF.

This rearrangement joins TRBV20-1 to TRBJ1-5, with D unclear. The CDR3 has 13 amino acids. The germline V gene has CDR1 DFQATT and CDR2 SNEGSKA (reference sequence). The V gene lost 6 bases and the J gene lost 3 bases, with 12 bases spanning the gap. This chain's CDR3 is CSATSGSNQPQHF. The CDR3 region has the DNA TGCAGTGCCACGTCCGGATCCAATCAGCCCCAGCATTTT.

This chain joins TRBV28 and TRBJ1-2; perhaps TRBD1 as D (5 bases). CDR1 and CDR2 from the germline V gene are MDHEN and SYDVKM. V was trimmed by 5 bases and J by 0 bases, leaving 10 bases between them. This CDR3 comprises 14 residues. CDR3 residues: CASSRRQSNYGYTF. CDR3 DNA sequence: TGTGCCAGCAGTCGGAGACAGTCTAACTATGGCTACACCTTC.

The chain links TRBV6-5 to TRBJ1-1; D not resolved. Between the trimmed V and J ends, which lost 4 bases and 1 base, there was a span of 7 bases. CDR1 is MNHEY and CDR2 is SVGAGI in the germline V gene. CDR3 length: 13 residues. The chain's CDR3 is CASSFRRNTEAFF. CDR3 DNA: TGTGCCAGCAGTTTCAGACGGAACACTGAAGCTTTCTTT.

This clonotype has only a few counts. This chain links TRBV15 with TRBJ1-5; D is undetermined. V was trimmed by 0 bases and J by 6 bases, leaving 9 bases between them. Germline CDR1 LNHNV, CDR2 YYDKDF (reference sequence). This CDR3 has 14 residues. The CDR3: CATSRDSRAQPQHF. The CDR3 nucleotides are TGTGCCACCAGCAGAGATAGTCGGGCTCAGCCCCAGCATTTT.

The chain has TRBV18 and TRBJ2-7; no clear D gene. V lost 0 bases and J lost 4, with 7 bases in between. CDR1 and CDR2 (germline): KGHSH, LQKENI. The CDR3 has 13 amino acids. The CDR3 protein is CASSPPASYEQYF. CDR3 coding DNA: TGTGCCAGCTCACCACCGGCCTCATACGAGCAGTACTTC.

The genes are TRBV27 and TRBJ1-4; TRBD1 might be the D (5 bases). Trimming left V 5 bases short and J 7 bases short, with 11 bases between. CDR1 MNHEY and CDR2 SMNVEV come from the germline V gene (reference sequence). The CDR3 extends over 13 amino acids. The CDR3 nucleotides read TGTGCCAGCAGTCCCAGGGAGGGTGAAAAACTGTTTTTT. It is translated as CASSPREGEKLFF. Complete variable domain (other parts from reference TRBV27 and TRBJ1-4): EAQVTQNPRYLITVTGKKLTVTCSQNMNHEYMSWYRQDPGLGLRQIYYSMNVEVTDKGDVPEGYKVSRKEKRNFPLILESPSPNQTSLYFCASSPREGEKLFFGSGTQLSVL.

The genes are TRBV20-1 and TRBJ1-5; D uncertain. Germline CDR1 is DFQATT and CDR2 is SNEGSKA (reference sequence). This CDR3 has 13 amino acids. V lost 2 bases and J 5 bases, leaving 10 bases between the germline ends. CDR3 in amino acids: CSARQQVDQPQHF. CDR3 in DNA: TGCAGTGCTAGACAGCAAGTGGATCAGCCCCAGCATTTT.

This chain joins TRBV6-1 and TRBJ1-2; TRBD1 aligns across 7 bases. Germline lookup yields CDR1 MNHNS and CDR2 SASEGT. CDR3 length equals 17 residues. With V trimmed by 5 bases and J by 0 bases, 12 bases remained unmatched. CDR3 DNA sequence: TGTGCCAGCAGTCTCAACCTAGACAGGGACTCTAACTATGGCTACACCTTC. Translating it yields CASSLNLDRDSNYGYTF.

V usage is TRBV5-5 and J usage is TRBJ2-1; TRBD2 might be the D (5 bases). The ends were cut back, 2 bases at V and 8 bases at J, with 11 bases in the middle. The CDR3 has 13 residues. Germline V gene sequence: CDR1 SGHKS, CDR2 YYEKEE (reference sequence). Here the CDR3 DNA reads TGTGCCAGCAGCTTAATAGCTAGCTATGAGCAGTTCTTC. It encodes CASSLIASYEQFF.

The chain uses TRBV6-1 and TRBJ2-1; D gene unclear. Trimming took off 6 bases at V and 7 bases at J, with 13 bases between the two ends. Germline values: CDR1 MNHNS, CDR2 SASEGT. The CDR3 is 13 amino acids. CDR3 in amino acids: CASSKTLRNEQFF. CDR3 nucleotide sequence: TGTGCCAGCAGCAAAACTCTTAGGAATGAGCAGTTCTTC.

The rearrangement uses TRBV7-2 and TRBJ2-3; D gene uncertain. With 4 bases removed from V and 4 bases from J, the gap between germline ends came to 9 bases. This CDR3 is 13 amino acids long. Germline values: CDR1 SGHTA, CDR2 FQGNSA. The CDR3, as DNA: TGTGCCAGCAGCTCGTCTTTTGCAGATACGCAGTATTTT. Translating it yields CASSSSFADTQYF.